This TCR beta chain was observed in a study of T cell responses to AZD1222 COVID-19 vaccine. Sequencing used immunoSEQ multiplex PCR; TCRdb keeps in-frame clones, though not all of them. In the table there are more than 100,000 clones, more than 85% of which are singletons. Germline assignment: CDR1 MNHEY and CDR2 SVGEGT. The CDR3 spans 11 residues. Trimming removed 2 bases at V and 4 bases at J, with 1 base between. Study outcomes and limitations: Mostly white British, mostly female donors; authors suggested clonal diversity may be underestimated. It was only five to seven AZD1222 recipients who were seropositive at baseline. Nearly half of spike-specific TCRs reportedly target unmutated variant regions.

In regard to this clone: Its target is not known.

V gene TRBV6-2 or TRBV6-3 combines with J gene TRBJ2-3; D not certain. Here the sequenced sample was peripheral blood, taken on day 0 of AZD1222 vaccination. The clonotype originates from an adult in good health. CDR3 sequence (DNA): TGTGCCAGCAGTTACCCAGATACGCAGTATTTT. The encoded protein is CASSYPDTQYF.